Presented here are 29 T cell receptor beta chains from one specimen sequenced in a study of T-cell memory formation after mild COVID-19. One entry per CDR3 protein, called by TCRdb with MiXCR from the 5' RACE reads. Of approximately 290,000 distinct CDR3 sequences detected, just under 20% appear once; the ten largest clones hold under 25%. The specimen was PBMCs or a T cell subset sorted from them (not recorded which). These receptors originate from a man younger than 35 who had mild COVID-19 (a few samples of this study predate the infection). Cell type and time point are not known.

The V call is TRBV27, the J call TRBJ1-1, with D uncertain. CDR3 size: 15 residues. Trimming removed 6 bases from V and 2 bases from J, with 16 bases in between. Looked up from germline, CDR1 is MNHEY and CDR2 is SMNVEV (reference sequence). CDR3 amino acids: CASRGMGIGNTEAFF. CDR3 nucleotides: TGTGCCAGCAGGGGTATGGGGATCGGTAACACTGAAGCTTTCTTT.

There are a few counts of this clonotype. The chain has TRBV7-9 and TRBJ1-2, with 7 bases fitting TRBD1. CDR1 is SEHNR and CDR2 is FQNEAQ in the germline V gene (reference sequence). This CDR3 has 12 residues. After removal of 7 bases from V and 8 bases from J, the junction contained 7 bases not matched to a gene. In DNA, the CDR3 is TGTGCCAGCATGACAGGGCCCATGGGCTACACCTTC. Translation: CASMTGPMGYTF.

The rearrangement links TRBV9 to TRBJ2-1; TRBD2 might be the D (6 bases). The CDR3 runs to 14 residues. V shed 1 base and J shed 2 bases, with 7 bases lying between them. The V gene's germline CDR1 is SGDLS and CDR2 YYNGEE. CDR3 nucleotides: TGTGCCAGCAGCGTACCGGGAGCCTACAATGAGCAGTTCTTC. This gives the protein CASSVPGAYNEQFF.

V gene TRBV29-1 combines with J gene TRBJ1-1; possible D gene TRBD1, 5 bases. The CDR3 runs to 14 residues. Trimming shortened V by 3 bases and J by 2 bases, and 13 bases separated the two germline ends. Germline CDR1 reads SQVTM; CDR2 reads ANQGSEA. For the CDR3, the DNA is TGCAGCGTTGACCATTATGGGGGTAACACTGAAGCTTTCTTT. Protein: CSVDHYGGNTEAFF.

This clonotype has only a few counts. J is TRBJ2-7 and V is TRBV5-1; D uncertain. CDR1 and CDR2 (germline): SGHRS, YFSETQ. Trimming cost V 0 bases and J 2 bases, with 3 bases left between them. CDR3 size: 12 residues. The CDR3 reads CASSLETYEQYF. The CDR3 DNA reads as TGCGCCAGCAGCTTGGAGACCTACGAGCAGTACTTC.

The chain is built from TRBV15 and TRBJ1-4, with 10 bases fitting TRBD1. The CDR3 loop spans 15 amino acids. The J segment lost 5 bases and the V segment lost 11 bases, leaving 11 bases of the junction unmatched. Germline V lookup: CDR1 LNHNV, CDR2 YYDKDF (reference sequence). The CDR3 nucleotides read TGTGCCTCCTCAGGGGACAGGGGAAAGAATGAAAAACTGTTTTTT. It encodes CASSGDRGKNEKLFF.

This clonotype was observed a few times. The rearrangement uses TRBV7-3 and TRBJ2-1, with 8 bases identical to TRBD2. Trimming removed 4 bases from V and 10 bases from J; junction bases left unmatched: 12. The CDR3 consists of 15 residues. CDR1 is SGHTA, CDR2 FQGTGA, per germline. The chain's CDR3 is CASSSPPGGSREQFF. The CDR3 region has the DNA TGTGCCAGCAGCTCCCCACCGGGGGGGAGTAGGGAGCAGTTCTTC. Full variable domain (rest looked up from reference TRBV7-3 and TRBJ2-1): GAGVSQTPSNKVTEKGKYVELRCDPISGHTALYWYRQSLGQGPEFLIYFQGTGAADDSGLPNDRFFAVRPEGSVSTLKIQRTERGDSAVYLCASSSPPGGSREQFFGPGTRLTVL.

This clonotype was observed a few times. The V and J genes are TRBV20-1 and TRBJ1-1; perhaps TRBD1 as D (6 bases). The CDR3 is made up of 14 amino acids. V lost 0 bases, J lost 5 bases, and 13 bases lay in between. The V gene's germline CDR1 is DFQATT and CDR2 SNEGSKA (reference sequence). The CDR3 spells CSAREGHVGTEAFF. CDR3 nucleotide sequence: TGCAGTGCTAGAGAGGGACATGTGGGGACTGAAGCTTTCTTT.

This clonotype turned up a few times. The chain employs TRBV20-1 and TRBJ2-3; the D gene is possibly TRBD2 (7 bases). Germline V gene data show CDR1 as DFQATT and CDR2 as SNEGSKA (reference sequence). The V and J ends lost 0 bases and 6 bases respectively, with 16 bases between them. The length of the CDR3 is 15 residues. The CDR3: CSARDSGGAGDTQYF. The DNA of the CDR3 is TGCAGTGCTAGAGATTCGGGGGGCGCGGGTGATACGCAGTATTTT.

The CDR3 sequence is CASSRPGRRGGREETQYF. The CDR3 coding sequence is TGTGCCAGCAGCCGGCCCGGGCGTAGGGGTGGACGGGAAGAGACCCAGTACTTC. This sequence joins TRBV4-2 and TRBJ2-5; TRBD1 might be the D (5 bases). Deletions cut 4 bases from V and 3 bases from J, with 24 bases between. The CDR3 totals 18 residues. Germline V gene data show CDR1 as LGHNA and CDR2 as YNFKEQ.

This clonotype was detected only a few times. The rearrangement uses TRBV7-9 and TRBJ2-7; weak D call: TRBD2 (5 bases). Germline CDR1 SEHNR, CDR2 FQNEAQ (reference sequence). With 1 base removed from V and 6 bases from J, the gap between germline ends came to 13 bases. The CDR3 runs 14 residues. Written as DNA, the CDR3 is TGTGCCAGCAGCTTAGAGGAGGTATCCCGCGAGCAGTACTTC. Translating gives CASSLEEVSREQYF. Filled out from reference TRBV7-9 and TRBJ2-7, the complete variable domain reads DTGVSQNPRHKITKRGQNVTFRCDPISEHNRLYWYRQTLGQGPEFLTYFQNEAQLEKSRLLSDRFSAERPKGSFSTLEIQRTEQGDSAMYLCASSLEEVSREQYFGPGTRLTVT.

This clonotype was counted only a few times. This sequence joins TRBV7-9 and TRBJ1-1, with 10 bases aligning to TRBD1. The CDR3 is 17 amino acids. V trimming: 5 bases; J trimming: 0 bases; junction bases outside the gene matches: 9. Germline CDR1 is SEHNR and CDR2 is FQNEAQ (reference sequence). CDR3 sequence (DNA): TGTGCCAGCAGCACCCGGGACAGGGGCTTTATGAACACTGAAGCTTTCTTT. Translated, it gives CASSTRDRGFMNTEAFF.

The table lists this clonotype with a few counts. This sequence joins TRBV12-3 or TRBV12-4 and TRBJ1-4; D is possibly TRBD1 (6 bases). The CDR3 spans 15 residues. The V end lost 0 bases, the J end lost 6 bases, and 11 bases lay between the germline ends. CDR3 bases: TGTGCCAGCAGTTTAGCAGACAGGTCGTATGAAAAACTGTTTTTT. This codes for CASSLADRSYEKLFF.

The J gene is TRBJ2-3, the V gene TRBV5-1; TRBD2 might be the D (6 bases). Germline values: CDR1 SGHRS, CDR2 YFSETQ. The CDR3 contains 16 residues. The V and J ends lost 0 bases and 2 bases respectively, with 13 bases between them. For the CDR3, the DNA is TGCGCCAGCAGCTTGGAAGTTAGCGGAACCACAGATACGCAGTATTTT. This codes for CASSLEVSGTTDTQYF.

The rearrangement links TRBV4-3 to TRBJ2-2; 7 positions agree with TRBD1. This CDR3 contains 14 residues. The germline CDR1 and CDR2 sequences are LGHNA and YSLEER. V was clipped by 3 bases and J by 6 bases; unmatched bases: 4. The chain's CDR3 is CASSQGQGAGELFF. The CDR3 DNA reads TGCGCCAGCAGCCAGGGGCAGGGGGCCGGGGAGCTGTTTTTT.

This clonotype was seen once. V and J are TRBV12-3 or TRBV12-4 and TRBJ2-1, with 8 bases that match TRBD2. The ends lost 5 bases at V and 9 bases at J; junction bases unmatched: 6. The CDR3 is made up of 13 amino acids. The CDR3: CASSPLSGVEQFF. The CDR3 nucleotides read TGTGCCAGCAGTCCGCTTAGCGGGGTTGAGCAGTTCTTC.

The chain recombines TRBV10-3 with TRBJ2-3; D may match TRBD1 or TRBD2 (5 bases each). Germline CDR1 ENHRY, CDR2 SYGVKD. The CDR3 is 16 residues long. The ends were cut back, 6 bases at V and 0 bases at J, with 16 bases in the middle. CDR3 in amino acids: CAISDRPGPSTDTQYF. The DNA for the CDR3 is TGTGCCATCAGCGACCGGCCGGGACCTAGCACAGATACGCAGTATTTT.

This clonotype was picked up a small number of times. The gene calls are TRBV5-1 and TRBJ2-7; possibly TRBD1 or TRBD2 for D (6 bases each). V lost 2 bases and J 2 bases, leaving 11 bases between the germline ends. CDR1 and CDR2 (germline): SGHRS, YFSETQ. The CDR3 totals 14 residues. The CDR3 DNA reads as TGCGCCAGCAGCTTAGGGGGGCTGCCCTACGAGCAGTACTTC. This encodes CASSLGGLPYEQYF.

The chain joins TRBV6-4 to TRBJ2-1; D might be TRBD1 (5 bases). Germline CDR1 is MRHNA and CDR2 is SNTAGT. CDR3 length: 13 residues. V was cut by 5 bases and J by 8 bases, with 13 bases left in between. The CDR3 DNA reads TGTGCCAGCAGTCTCAGGGTCTTCGATGAGCAGTTCTTC. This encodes CASSLRVFDEQFF.

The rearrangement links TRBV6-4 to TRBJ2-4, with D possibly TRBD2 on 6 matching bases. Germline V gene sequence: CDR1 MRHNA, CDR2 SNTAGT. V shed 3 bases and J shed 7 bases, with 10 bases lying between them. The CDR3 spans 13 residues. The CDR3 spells CASSEVEGNIQYF. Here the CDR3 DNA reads TGTGCCAGCAGTGAGGTGGAGGGGAACATTCAGTACTTC.

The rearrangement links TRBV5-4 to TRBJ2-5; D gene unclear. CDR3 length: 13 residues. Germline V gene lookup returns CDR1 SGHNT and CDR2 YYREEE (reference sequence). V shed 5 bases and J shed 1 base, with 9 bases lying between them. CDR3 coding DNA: TGTGCCAGCAGTCCCGCAGGCCAAGAGACCCAGTACTTC. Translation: CASSPAGQETQYF. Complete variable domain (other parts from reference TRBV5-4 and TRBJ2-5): ETGVTQSPTHLIKTRGQQVTLRCSSQSGHNTVSWYQQALGQGPQFIFQYYREEENGRGNFPPRFSGLQFPNYSSELNVNALELDDSALYLCASSPAGQETQYFGPGTRLLVL.

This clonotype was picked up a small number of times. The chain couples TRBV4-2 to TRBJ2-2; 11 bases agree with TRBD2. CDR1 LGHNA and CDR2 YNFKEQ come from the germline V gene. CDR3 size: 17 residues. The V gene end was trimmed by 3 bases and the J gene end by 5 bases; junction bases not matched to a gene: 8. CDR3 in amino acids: CASSQISGGAETGELFF. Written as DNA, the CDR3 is TGTGCCAGCAGCCAGATTAGCGGGGGGGCCGAGACCGGGGAGCTGTTTTTT.

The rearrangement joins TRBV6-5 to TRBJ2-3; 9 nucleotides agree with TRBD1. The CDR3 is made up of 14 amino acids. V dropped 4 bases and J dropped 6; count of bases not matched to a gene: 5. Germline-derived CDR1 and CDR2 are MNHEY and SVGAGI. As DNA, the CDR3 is TGTGCCAGCAGTTCAGGGACAGGGATTGATACGCAGTATTTT. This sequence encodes CASSSGTGIDTQYF.

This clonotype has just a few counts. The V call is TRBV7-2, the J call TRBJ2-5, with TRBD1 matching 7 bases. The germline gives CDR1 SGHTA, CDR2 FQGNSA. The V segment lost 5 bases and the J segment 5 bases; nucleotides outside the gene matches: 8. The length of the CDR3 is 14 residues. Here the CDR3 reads CASSQNRGTETQYF. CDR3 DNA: TGTGCCAGCAGCCAGAACAGGGGTACGGAGACCCAGTACTTC.

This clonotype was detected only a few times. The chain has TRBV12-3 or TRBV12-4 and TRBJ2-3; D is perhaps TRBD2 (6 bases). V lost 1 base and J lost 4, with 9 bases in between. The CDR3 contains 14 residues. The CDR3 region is CASSLGGVPDTQYF. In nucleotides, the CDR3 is TGTGCCAGCAGTTTAGGCGGGGTTCCAGATACGCAGTATTTT.

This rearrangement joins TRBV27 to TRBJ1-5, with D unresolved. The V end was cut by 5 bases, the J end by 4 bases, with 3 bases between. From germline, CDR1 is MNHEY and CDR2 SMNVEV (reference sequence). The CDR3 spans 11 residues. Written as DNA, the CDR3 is TGTGCCAGCAGTCATAATCAGCCCCAGCATTTT. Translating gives CASSHNQPQHF.

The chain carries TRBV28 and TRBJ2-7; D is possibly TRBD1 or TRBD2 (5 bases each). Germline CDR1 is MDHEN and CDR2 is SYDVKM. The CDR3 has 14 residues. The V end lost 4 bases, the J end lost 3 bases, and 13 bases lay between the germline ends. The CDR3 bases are TGTGCCAGCAGTTCCGGGACGGGGTACTACGAGCAGTACGTC. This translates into CASSSGTGYYEQYV.

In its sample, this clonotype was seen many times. The CDR3 region is CASSFTGNQPQHF. The CDR3, as DNA: TGTGCCAGCAGCTTTACAGGCAATCAGCCCCAGCATTTT. The chain combines TRBV7-9 with TRBJ1-5; D ambiguous. The V gene lost 3 bases and the J gene lost 2 bases, with 5 bases spanning the gap. Per germline, CDR1 SEHNR and CDR2 FQNEAQ (reference sequence). CDR3 size: 13 residues.

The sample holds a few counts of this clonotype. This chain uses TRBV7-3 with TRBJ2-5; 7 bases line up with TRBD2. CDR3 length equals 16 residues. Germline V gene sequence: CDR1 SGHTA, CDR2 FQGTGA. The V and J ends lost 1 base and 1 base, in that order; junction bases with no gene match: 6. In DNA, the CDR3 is TGTGCCAGCAGCTTAAGCGGGGGAGCAAGCCAAGAGACCCAGTACTTC. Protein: CASSLSGGASQETQYF.